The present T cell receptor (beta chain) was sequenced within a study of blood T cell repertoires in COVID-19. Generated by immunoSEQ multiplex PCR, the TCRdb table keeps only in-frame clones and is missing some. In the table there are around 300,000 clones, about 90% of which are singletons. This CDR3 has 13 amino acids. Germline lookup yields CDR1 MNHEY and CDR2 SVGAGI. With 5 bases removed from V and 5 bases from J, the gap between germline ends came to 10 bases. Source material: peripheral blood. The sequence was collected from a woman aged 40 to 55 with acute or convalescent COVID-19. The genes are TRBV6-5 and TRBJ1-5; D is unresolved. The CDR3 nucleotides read TGTGCCAGCAGTCCCCAAGAGTATCAGCCCCAGCATTTT. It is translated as CASSPQEYQPQHF.